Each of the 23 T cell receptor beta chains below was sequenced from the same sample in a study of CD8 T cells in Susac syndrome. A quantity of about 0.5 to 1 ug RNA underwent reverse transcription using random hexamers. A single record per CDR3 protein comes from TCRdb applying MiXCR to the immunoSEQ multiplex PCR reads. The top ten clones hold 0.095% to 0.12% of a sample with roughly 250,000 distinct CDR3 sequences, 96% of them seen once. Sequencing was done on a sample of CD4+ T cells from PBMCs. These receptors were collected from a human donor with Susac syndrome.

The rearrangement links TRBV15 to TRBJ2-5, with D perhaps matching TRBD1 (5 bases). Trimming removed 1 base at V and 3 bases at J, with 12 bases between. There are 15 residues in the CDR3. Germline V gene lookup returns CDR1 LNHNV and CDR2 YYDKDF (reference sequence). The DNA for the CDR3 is TGTGCCACCAGCAGAGGCGGTAGACAGAAAGAGACCCAGTACTTC. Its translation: CATSRGGRQKETQYF.

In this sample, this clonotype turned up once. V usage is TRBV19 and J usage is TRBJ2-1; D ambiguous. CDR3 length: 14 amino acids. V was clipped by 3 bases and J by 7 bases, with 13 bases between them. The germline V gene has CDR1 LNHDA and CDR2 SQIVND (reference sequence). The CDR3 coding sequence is TGTGCCAGTAGTATTGGGTGGGCCCGGAATGAGCAGTTCTTC. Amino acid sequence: CASSIGWARNEQFF.

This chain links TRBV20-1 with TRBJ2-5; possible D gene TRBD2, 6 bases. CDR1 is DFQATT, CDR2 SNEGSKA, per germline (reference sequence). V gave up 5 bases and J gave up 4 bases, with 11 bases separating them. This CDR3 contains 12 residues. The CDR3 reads CSAFQAGETQYF. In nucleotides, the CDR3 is TGCAGTGCTTTCCAAGCGGGAGAGACCCAGTACTTC.

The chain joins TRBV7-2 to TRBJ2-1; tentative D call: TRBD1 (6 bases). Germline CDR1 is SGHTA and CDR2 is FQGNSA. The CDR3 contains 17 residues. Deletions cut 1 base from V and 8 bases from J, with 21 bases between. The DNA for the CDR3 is TGTGCCAGCAGCTTAGGACTGGGGGCTATACCGGGTGATGAGCAGTTCTTC. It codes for CASSLGLGAIPGDEQFF.

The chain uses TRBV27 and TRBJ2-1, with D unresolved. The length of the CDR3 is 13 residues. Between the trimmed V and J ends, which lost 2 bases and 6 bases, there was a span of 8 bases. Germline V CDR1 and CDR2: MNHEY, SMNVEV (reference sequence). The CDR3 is CASSLRRGNEQFF. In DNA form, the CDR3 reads TGTGCCAGCAGTTTACGTAGAGGCAATGAGCAGTTCTTC.

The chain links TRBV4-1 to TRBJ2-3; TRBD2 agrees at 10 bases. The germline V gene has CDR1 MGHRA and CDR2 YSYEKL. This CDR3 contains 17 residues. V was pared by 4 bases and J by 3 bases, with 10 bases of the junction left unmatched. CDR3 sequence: CASSPRVGLADTDTQYF. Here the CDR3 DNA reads TGCGCCAGCAGCCCCCGTGTCGGACTAGCGGATACAGATACGCAGTATTTT.

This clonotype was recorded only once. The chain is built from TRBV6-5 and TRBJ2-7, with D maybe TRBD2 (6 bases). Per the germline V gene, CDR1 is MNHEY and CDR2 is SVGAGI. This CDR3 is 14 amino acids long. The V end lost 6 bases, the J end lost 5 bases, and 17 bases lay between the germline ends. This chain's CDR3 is CASSRLGIHDEQYF. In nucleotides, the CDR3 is TGTGCCAGCAGCCGACTAGGGATTCACGACGAGCAGTACTTC.

The CDR3 coding sequence is TGTGCCAGCAGTCCACCGGGACAGGGGGCCTCCGAACCTTTCTTT. Translated: CASSPPGQGASEPFF. This chain joins TRBV28 and TRBJ1-1; 12 bases line up with TRBD1. V lost 5 bases to trimming and J lost 12 bases; unmatched junction nucleotides: 13. The CDR3 runs to 15 residues. Per germline, CDR1 MDHEN and CDR2 SYDVKM.

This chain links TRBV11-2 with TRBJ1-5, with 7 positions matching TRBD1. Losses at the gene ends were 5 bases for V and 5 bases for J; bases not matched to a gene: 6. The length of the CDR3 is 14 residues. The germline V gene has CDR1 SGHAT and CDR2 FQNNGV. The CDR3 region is CASSPGQAYQPQHF. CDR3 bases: TGTGCCAGCAGCCCCGGACAGGCCTATCAGCCCCAGCATTTT.

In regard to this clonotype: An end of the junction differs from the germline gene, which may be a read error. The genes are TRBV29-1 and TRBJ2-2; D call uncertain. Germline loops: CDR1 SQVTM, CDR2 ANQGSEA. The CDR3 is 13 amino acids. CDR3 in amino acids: CSAERRLPGELFF. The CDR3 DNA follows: TGCAGCGCTGAACGCCGTTTGCCCGGGGAGCTGTTTTTT.

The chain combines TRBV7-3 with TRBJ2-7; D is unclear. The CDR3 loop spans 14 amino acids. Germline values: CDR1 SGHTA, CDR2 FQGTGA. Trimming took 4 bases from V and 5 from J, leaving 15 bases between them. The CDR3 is CASSYGLKYNEQYF. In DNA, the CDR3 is TGTGCCAGCAGCTATGGGTTGAAGTACAACGAGCAGTACTTC.

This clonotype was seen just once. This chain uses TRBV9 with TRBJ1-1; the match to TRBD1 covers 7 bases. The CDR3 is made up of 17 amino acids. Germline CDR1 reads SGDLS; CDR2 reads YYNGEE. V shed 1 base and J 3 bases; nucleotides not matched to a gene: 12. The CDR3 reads CASSVRQGLWRDTEAFF. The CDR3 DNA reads TGTGCCAGCAGCGTACGACAGGGACTGTGGAGGGACACTGAAGCTTTCTTT. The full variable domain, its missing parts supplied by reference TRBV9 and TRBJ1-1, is DSGVTQTPKHLITATGQRVTLRCSPRSGDLSVYWYQQSLDQGLQFLIQYYNGEERAKGNILERFSAQQFPDLHSELNLSSLELGDSALYFCASSVRQGLWRDTEAFFGQGTRLTVV.

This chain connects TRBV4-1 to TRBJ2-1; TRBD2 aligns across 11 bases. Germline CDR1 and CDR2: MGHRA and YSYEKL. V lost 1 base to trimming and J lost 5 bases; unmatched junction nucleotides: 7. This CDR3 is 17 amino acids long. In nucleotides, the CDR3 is TGCGCCAGCAGCCAAGTTAGGGGACTAGCGGAAAACAATGAGCAGTTCTTC. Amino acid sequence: CASSQVRGLAENNEQFF.

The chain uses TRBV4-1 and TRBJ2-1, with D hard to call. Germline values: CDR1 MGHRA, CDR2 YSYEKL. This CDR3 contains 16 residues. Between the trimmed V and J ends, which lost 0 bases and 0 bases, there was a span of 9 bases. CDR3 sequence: CASSQDIPSSYNEQFF. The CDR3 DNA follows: TGCGCCAGCAGCCAAGACATCCCAAGCTCCTACAATGAGCAGTTCTTC.

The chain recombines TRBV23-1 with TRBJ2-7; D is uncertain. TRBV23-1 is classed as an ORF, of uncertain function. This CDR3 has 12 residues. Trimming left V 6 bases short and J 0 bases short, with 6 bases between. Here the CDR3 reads CASSASSYEQYF. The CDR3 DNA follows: TGCGCCAGCAGCGCTAGCTCCTACGAGCAGTACTTC.

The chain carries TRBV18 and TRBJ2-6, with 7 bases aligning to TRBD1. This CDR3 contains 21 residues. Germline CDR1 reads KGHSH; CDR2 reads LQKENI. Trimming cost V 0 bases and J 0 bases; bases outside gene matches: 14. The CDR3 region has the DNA TGTGCCAGCTCACCACCACGACAGGGAGCATCAAGTTACTCTGGGGCCAACGTCCTGACTTTC. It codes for CASSPPRQGASSYSGANVLTF.

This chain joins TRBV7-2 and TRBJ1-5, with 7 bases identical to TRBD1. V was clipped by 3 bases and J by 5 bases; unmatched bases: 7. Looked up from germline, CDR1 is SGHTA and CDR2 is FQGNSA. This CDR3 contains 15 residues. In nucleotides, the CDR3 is TGTGCCAGCAGCTTTCTGTCGGGACAGTATCAGCCCCAGCATTTT. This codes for CASSFLSGQYQPQHF.

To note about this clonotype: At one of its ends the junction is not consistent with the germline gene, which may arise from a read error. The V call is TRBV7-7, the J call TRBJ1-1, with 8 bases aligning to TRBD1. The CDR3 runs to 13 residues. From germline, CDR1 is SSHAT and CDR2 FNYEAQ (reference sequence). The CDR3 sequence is CASSPGGQGEAFF. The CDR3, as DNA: TGTGCTAGCAGCCCTGGAGGACAGGGAGAAGCTTTCTTT.

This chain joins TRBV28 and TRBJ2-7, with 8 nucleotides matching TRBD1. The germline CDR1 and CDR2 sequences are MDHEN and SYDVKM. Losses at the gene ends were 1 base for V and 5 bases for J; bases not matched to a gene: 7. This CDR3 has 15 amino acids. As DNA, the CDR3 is TGTGCCAGCAGTTTATCATACAGGGGGAGGAACGAGCAGTACTTC. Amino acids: CASSLSYRGRNEQYF.

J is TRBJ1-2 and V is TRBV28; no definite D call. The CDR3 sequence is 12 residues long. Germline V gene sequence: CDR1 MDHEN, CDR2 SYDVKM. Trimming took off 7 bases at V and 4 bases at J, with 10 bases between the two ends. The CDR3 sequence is CASIRTPYGYTF. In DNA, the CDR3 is TGTGCCAGCATTCGGACTCCCTATGGCTACACCTTC.

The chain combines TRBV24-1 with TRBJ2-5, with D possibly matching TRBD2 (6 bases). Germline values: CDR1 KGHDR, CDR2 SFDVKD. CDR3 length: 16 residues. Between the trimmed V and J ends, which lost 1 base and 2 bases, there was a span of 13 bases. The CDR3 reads CATSDFVGGEQETQYF. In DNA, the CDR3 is TGTGCCACCAGTGATTTCGTTGGAGGGGAGCAAGAGACCCAGTACTTC.

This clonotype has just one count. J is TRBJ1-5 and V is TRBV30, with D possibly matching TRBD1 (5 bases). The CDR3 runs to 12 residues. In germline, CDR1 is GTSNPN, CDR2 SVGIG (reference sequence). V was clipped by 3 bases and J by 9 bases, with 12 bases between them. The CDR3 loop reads CAWSSGPRPQHF. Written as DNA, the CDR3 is TGTGCCTGGAGCTCGGGGCCTCGGCCCCAGCATTTT.

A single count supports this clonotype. CDR3 in amino acids: CSVEEAGVYGYTF. The CDR3 coding sequence is TGCAGCGTTGAAGAGGCAGGGGTCTATGGCTACACCTTC. J is TRBJ1-2 and V is TRBV29-1; weak D call: TRBD1 (6 bases). The germline CDR1 and CDR2 sequences are SQVTM and ANQGSEA. With 0 bases removed from V and 4 bases from J, the gap between germline ends came to 9 bases. The CDR3 consists of 13 residues.